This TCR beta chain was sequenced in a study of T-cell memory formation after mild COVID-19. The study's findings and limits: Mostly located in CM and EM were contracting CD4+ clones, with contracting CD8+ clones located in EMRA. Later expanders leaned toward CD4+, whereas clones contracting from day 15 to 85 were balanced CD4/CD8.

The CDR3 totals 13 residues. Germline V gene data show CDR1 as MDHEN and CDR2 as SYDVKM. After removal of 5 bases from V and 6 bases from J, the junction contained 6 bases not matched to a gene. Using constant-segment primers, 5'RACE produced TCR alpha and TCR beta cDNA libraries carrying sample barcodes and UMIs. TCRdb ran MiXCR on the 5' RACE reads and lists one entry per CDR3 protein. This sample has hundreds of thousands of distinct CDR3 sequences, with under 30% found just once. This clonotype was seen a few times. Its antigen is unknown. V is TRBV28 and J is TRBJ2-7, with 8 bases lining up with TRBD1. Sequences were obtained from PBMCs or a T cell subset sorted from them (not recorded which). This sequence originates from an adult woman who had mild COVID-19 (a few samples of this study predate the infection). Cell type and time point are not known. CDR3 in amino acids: CASSPGQGSEQYF. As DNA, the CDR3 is TGTGCCAGCAGTCCCGGACAGGGTAGCGAGCAGTACTTC.